This T cell receptor beta chain was sequenced during a study of blood T cell repertoires in COVID-19. Study overall: Researchers got acute and convalescent COVID-19 samples from the United States, Italy and Spain. In each case, the material was cDNA or gDNA derived from T cells, B-cell-depleted T cells, or PBMCs.

Original analysis: Nucleated cell number was recorded as an estimate derived from reference gene primer amplification. Clones were read by immunoSEQ multiplex PCR, and TCRdb kept only the in-frame ones, dropping some. That table is the source of V, J and clone size, and D and trimming were worked out from the DNA. The data contain 130,000 to 150,000 clones, about 79% of them seen just once; the ten biggest clones take up 7.2%. The germline gives CDR1 SGDLS, CDR2 YYNGEE. The CDR3 spans 16 residues. With 3 bases clipped from V and 7 bases from J, the junction kept 13 bases outside the gene matches. V is TRBV9 and J is TRBJ1-2; 9 positions match TRBD1. Source material: peripheral blood. The clonotype was recovered from a woman aged 45 to 65 in a cohort sampled during active or convalescent COVID-19. The CDR3 loop reads CASSANTIRDRAGYTF. In nucleotides, the CDR3 is TGTGCCAGCAGCGCAAATACTATAAGGGACAGGGCTGGCTACACCTTC.